Listed below are T cell receptor beta chains from one sample, sequenced in a study of tumor-infiltrating lymphocytes in primary liver carcinoma. TCRdb processed the multiplex PCR reads anew with MiXCR; each CDR3 protein has one entry. The sample has 250,000 to 350,000 distinct CDR3 sequences; roughly 60% are singletons. The sample was peripheral blood. Source of these receptors: a woman younger than 45 with primary liver carcinoma and hepatitis B virus infection. Each CDR3 is given with its conserved first and last residue. A D gene is named only where the DNA matches it firmly. Expanded clones get a size class; other rows say once, few or many, or leave the size out.

d_call j_call v_call clone_size cdr3_nt cdr3_aa
NA TRBJ1-6 TRBV4-1 many TGCGCCAGCAGCCCCCGGGACGCCTATTCACCCCTCCACTTT CASSPRDAYSPLHF
NA TRBJ2-7 TRBV5-6 NA TGTGCCAGCAGCTCCGGGACGCCAGGCGAGCAGTACTTC CASSSGTPGEQYF
NA TRBJ1-1 TRBV29-1 many TGCAGCGTTGAGGGCAGGGAGAACACTGAAGCTTTCTTT CSVEGRENTEAFF
TRBD1 TRBJ2-5 TRBV6-1 many TGTGCCAGTAAAGGACAGGGGAGGATAGAGACCCAGTACTTC CASKGQGRIETQYF
NA TRBJ1-4 TRBV14 once TGTGCCAGCAGTCGAAGACGGAGTAATGAAAAACTGTTTTTT CASSRRRSNEKLFF
NA TRBJ2-5 TRBV7-2 NA TGTGCCAGCAGCTCTGGCGGTTCTTTGGAGACCCAGTACTTC CASSSGGSLETQYF
TRBD2 TRBJ2-1 TRBV7-9 NA TGTGCCAGCAGCGGGAGTAGCGGGAGTCGGTACAATGAACAGTTCTTC CASSGSSGSRYNEQFF
NA TRBJ1-1 TRBV13 NA TGTGTCAGCAGCTTACTCGGCAGCACTGAAGCTTTCTTT CVSSLLGSTEAFF
NA TRBJ2-5 TRBV12-3/TRBV12-4 few TGTGCCAGCAGCAAGGGAGATCAAGAGACCCAGTACTTC CASSKGDQETQYF
NA TRBJ1-1 TRBV5-1 NA TGCGCCAGCAGCCACACAGGGAACACTGAAGCTTTCTTT CASSHTGNTEAFF
TRBD2 TRBJ2-1 TRBV19 NA TGTGCCAGTAGTATAGATCCCCTAGCGGGATCACAGTTCTTC CASSIDPLAGSQFF
NA TRBJ1-5 TRBV6-2/TRBV6-3 few TGTGCCAGCTCCCAGGTTAATCAGCCCCAGCATTTT CASSQVNQPQHF
NA TRBJ1-5 TRBV28 NA TGTGCCAGCAGAGGGGCCACCGTCAATTGGGGTAACAATCAGCCCCAGCATTTT CASRGATVNWGNNQPQHF
TRBD1 TRBJ2-2 TRBV6-1 many TGTGCCAGCAGAGCCCCAGGGGGTGGGGCCGGGGAGCTGTTTTTT CASRAPGGGAGELFF
NA TRBJ2-5 TRBV11-2 NA TGTGCCAGCAGCTTAGCTCTGGGGGGCGAGATCCAGTACTTC CASSLALGGEIQYF
TRBD2 TRBJ2-2 TRBV6-6 few TGTGCCAGCAGCTCCGGCGGGAGGGGAGGGGACACGTTCGCCACCGGGGAGCTGTTTTTT CASSSGGRGGDTFATGELFF
NA TRBJ2-3 TRBV10-3 NA TGTGCCATCAGTTCGTCAACTAGCACAGATACGCAGAACTTT CAISSSTSTDTQNF
NA TRBJ2-4 TRBV7-8 NA TGTGCCAGCAGCTTACGGAGGGGGTGGGAAAACATTCAGTACTTC CASSLRRGWENIQYF
TRBD2 TRBJ2-7 TRBV6-5 NA TGTGCCAGCAGTTATGGACTAGCGGGAGTTCGCGAGCAGTACTTC CASSYGLAGVREQYF
NA TRBJ1-4 TRBV30 NA TGTGCCCGCCCCGAAGTGGGGGCGCGTCTTTTCAATGAAAAACTGTTTTTT CARPEVGARLFNEKLFF
NA TRBJ2-7 TRBV6-2/TRBV6-3 few TGTGCCAGCAGTTACGCCTTCCAGCTCGGCCGGCCCTACGAGCAGTACTTC CASSYAFQLGRPYEQYF
TRBD1 TRBJ1-1 TRBV6-1 many TGTGCCAGCACCTATGGACAGGGCGATACTGAAGCTTTCTTT CASTYGQGDTEAFF
NA TRBJ2-3 TRBV11-1 many TGTGCCAGCAGCTTTGGAATGGGTAGCACAGATACGCAGTATTTT CASSFGMGSTDTQYF
TRBD2 TRBJ2-2 TRBV5-1 NA TGCGCCAGCAGCTTGAGGGCGGGAGCGAACACCGGGGAGCTGTTTTTT CASSLRAGANTGELFF
TRBD2 TRBJ2-7 TRBV6-5 NA TGTACCAGCAGTTACTCGATAGGGACTAGCGGGAACTACGAGCAGTACTTC CTSSYSIGTSGNYEQYF
TRBD1 TRBJ1-1 TRBV6-2/TRBV6-3 many TGTGCCAGCAGCCGACGAGGACAGGGAGGCACTGAAGCTTTCTTT CASSRRGQGGTEAFF
NA TRBJ1-2 TRBV4-1 NA TGCGCCAGCAGCCTCGATAACGGACATTTTATCTATGGCTACACCTTC CASSLDNGHFIYGYTF
TRBD2 TRBJ2-1 TRBV11-2 many TGTGCCAGCAGCTCGTTAGAGGGACTAGCGGGAACCTACAATGAGCAGTTCTTC CASSSLEGLAGTYNEQFF
TRBD2 TRBJ2-7 TRBV7-9 NA TGTGTCAGCAGACCGGGACTAGCGGGCGTTTACGAGCAGTACTTC CVSRPGLAGVYEQYF
TRBD1 TRBJ2-7 TRBV4-2 few TGTGCCAGCAGCCAGGACCCGGGACAGGGAGCCTACGAGCAGTACTTC CASSQDPGQGAYEQYF
NA TRBJ1-1 TRBV6-1 NA TGCGTCAGCAGCGACAACGTTAACACTGAAGCTTTCTTT CVSSDNVNTEAFF
TRBD2 TRBJ2-1 TRBV25-1 NA TGTGCCAGCAGGACGCAGAGCGGGAGTAAGGAGTTCTTC CASRTQSGSKEFF
NA TRBJ2-7 TRBV6-2/TRBV6-3 NA TGTGCCAGCATTACCCCTCGACAGGCTACCTACGATCAGTACTTC CASITPRQATYDQYF
NA TRBJ1-6 TRBV11-3 once TGTGCCAGTAGCTTACAGGGAGATTCACCCCTCCGCTTT CASSLQGDSPLRF
TRBD2 TRBJ2-1 TRBV6-1 few TGTGCCAGCAGTGAAGAAGCGGGAGGATACAATGAGCAGTTCTTC CASSEEAGGYNEQFF
TRBD2 TRBJ2-7 TRBV14 NA TGTGCCAGCAGCCATACGTCTGGACTAGCGGGAGCCTCCTACGAGCAGTACTTC CASSHTSGLAGASYEQYF
NA TRBJ2-2 TRBV12-3/TRBV12-4 few TGTGCCAGCAGTCCGAGACCGGGTTCAACCGGGGAGCTGTTTTTT CASSPRPGSTGELFF
TRBD2 TRBJ2-1 TRBV29-1 NA TGCAGCGTTTTCTTTAGCGGGAGTCTGCACAATGAGCCGTTCTTC CSVFFSGSLHNEPFF
NA TRBJ2-5 TRBV29-1 NA TGCAGCGTTGAAGTTGAGGATGCGGAGACCCAGTACTTC CSVEVEDAETQYF
NA TRBJ1-2 TRBV5-1 NA TGCGCCAGCAGCCTGACGGCAGATGGCTACGCCTTC CASSLTADGYAF
NA TRBJ2-7 TRBV6-2/TRBV6-3 NA TGTGCCAGCAGTCAGCTACTTTGGCAAGATAAGGACTACGAGCAGTACTTC CASSQLLWQDKDYEQYF
TRBD2 TRBJ2-1 TRBV6-6 NA TGTGCCACCTCTCGGGAGCTAGCGGGAGTAGGCAATGAGCAGTTCTTC CATSRELAGVGNEQFF
NA TRBJ2-1 TRBV11-2 NA TGTGTCAGCACCCTATACGAGGGCAGCTCCTACAATGTGCAGTTCTTC CVSTLYEGSSYNVQFF
NA TRBJ1-5 TRBV6-1 few TGTGCCAGCAGCCCCCAGGGTAGTACAATGCTGGGCAATCAGCCCCAGCATTTT CASSPQGSTMLGNQPQHF
NA TRBJ1-1 TRBV12-3/TRBV12-4 many TGTGCCAGCAGTTCCACCGGTACTGAAGCTTTCTTT CASSSTGTEAFF
TRBD1 TRBJ2-1 TRBV12-3/TRBV12-4 many TGTGCCAGCAGTCCCGGACAGGGGGACTACAATGAGCAGTTCTTC CASSPGQGDYNEQFF
TRBD2 TRBJ2-1 TRBV11-1 many TGTGCCAGCAGCTTAGAGATAGCGGGAGGAAATGAGCAGTTCTTC CASSLEIAGGNEQFF
TRBD1 TRBJ1-4 TRBV29-1 many TGCAGCGTTGCCGAGGGACAGGGGGAAAAACTGTTTTTT CSVAEGQGEKLFF
NA TRBJ1-6 TRBV7-8 few TGTGCCAGCAGCACACATCTCCCACCCCTCCACTTT CASSTHLPPLHF
NA TRBJ2-3 TRBV7-9 many TGTGCCAGCAGCCTCGCACGTACAGATACGCAGTATTTT CASSLARTDTQYF